Presented here are 29 T cell receptor beta chains from one specimen sequenced in a study of blood T cell repertoires in COVID-19. Libraries were prepared by immunoSEQ multiplex PCR; TCRdb keeps only in-frame clonotypes and omits some of them. This table holds approximately 5,700 clones, around 85% found once. Sequenced: peripheral blood. These TCRs come from a human donor in a cohort sampled during active COVID-19.

The chain is built from TRBV3-1 (or the pseudogene TRBV3-2) and TRBJ2-1; possible D gene TRBD1, 5 bases. The CDR3 extends over 15 amino acids. Trimming removed 1 base from V and 5 bases from J, with 12 bases in between. Germline CDR1 and CDR2: LGHDT and YNNKEL (reference sequence). CDR3 sequence: CASSQVRQGNNEQFF. CDR3 nucleotides: TGTGCCAGCAGCCAAGTGCGCCAGGGAAACAATGAGCAGTTCTTC.

The gene calls are TRBV6-1 and TRBJ2-1, with 9 bases lining up with TRBD2. Germline values: CDR1 MNHNS, CDR2 SASEGT. The ends lost 2 bases at V and 12 bases at J; junction bases unmatched: 20. The CDR3 covers 18 residues. The CDR3 spells CASSEWGSPSGIPTAQFF. In nucleotides, the CDR3 is TGTGCCAGCAGTGAATGGGGTAGTCCTAGCGGGATCCCAACGGCGCAGTTCTTC.

This chain uses TRBV7-2 with TRBJ2-7, with TRBD1 matching over 7 bases. Germline V gives CDR1 SGHTA, CDR2 FQGNSA. V lost 4 bases to trimming and J lost 0 bases; unmatched junction nucleotides: 6. This CDR3 is built from 15 residues. CDR3 protein: CASSSWDRSSYEQYF. In DNA, the CDR3 is TGTGCCAGCAGCTCCTGGGACAGAAGCTCCTACGAGCAGTACTTC.

V usage is TRBV24-1 and J usage is TRBJ2-6; perhaps TRBD1 as D (5 bases). Germline values: CDR1 KGHDR, CDR2 SFDVKD. V shed 5 bases and J shed 0 bases, with 7 bases lying between them. This CDR3 has 15 amino acids. Written as DNA, the CDR3 is TGTGCCACCAGTGTAACAGGCTCTGGGGCCAACGTCCTGACTTTC. Translation: CATSVTGSGANVLTF.

The V gene is TRBV6-2 or TRBV6-3, the J gene TRBJ2-4; D is possibly TRBD2 (7 bases). The CDR3 totals 16 residues. V lost 4 bases, J lost 0 bases, and 13 bases lay in between. Germline CDR1 MNHEY, CDR2 SVGEGT. This chain's CDR3 is CASSSLGGLAKNIQYF. DNA of the CDR3: TGTGCCAGCAGTTCCCTGGGGGGGCTAGCCAAAAACATTCAGTACTTC.

The rearrangement links TRBV28 to TRBJ1-2; D ambiguous. The CDR3 is 13 residues long. CDR1 MDHEN and CDR2 SYDVKM come from the germline V gene. Trimming removed 5 bases from V and 0 bases from J, with 7 bases in between. The CDR3 is CASSPGANYGYTF. In DNA form, the CDR3 reads TGTGCCAGCAGTCCCGGAGCTAACTATGGCTACACCTTC.

This clone was observed a handful of times. V and J are TRBV18 and TRBJ2-2, with TRBD2 matching 7 bases. The CDR3 runs 17 residues. The germline CDR1 and CDR2 sequences are KGHSH and LQKENI. Unmatched junction bases numbered 8, after V lost 1 base and J lost 3 bases. The CDR3 nucleotides read TGTGCCAGCTCACCACTCTACGGGAGGAGGGACACCGGGGAGCTGTTTTTT. It is translated as CASSPLYGRRDTGELFF.

The V call is TRBV19, the J call TRBJ2-7, with unresolved D. Trimming shortened V by 5 bases and J by 6 bases, and 20 bases separated the two germline ends. This CDR3 contains 15 residues. CDR1 is LNHDA, CDR2 SQIVND, per germline (reference sequence). The CDR3 spells CASSLGLVGSGEQYF. CDR3 DNA: TGTGCCAGTAGTCTCGGTCTAGTCGGCTCGGGCGAGCAGTACTTC.

This clone was seen just once. J is TRBJ2-1 and V is TRBV5-6, with TRBD1 matching 7 bases. CDR1 and CDR2 (germline): SGHDT, YYEEEE. Trimming took 0 bases from V and 9 from J; bases not matched to a gene: 6. The CDR3 loop spans 14 amino acids. For the CDR3, the DNA is TGTGCCAGCAGCTTGGTTCAGGGGGTCGGTGAGCAGTTCTTC. Translating it yields CASSLVQGVGEQFF. Full variable domain (rest looked up from reference TRBV5-6 and TRBJ2-1): DAGVTQSPTHLIKTRGQQVTLRCSPKSGHDTVSWYQQALGQGPQFIFQYYEEEERQRGNFPDRFSGHQFPNYSSELNVNALLLGDSALYLCASSLVQGVGEQFFGPGTRLTVL.

The chain combines TRBV4-3 with TRBJ2-5; 10 bases are shared with TRBD2. V was clipped by 0 bases and J by 4 bases; unmatched bases: 8. The CDR3 spans 17 residues. CDR1 and CDR2 (germline): LGHNA, YSLEER. CDR3 loop: CASSQDLLAGDSETQYF. CDR3 sequence (DNA): TGCGCCAGCAGCCAAGATCTGCTAGCGGGAGACTCAGAGACCCAGTACTTC.

The chain combines TRBV7-8 with TRBJ1-1; 12 nucleotides line up with TRBD1. With 7 bases clipped from V and 4 bases from J, the junction kept 10 bases outside the gene matches. The germline V gene has CDR1 SGHVS and CDR2 FQNEAQ. CDR3 size: 16 residues. This CDR3 reads CASIGGTGGASTEAFF. CDR3 nucleotide sequence: TGTGCCAGCATTGGCGGGACAGGGGGCGCAAGCACTGAAGCTTTCTTT.

The V call is TRBV19, the J call TRBJ2-7, with D maybe TRBD2 (6 bases). The CDR3 length is 14 residues. CDR1 and CDR2 (germline): LNHDA, SQIVND (reference sequence). The V gene lost 4 bases and the J gene lost 0 bases, with 10 bases spanning the gap. For the CDR3, the DNA is TGTGCCAGTAGTACCACGACTAGCTCCTACGAGCAGTACTTC. Translated: CASSTTTSSYEQYF.

The chain carries TRBV7-9 and TRBJ2-7; D is possibly TRBD1 (6 bases). Trimming took off 5 bases at V and 3 bases at J, with 17 bases between the two ends. The CDR3 contains 15 residues. CDR1 and CDR2 (germline): SEHNR, FQNEAQ (reference sequence). The CDR3 DNA reads as TGTGCCAGCAGCGATGCCGGGGAGACAGGCTACGAGCAGTACTTC. Translated: CASSDAGETGYEQYF.

The gene calls are TRBV7-8 and TRBJ2-1; 9 positions agree with TRBD1. Germline-derived CDR1 and CDR2 are SGHVS and FQNEAQ. The CDR3 covers 15 residues. Trimming cost V 6 bases and J 8 bases; bases outside gene matches: 11. The CDR3 DNA is TGTGCCAGCAGGGACAGGGGTAAGGGGACCCATGAGCAGTTCTTC. It codes for CASRDRGKGTHEQFF.

The chain has TRBV7-2 and TRBJ1-6; 8 bases map to TRBD1. This CDR3 region has 15 residues. The germline V gene encodes CDR1 SGHTA and CDR2 FQGNSA. With V trimmed by 1 base and J by 7 bases, 3 bases remained unmatched. The CDR3 coding sequence is TGTGCCAGCAGCTTAGGGACAGGGCTGAATTCACCCCTCCACTTT. Its translation is CASSLGTGLNSPLHF.

J is TRBJ2-6 and V is TRBV29-1; no clear D gene. The CDR3 covers 17 residues. Germline values: CDR1 SQVTM, CDR2 ANQGSEA. Trimming pared 6 bases from V and 0 bases from J, leaving 18 bases between. The CDR3 DNA follows: TGCAGCGTACGCGAGACGGTCGCTAGCTCTGGGGCCAACGTCCTGACTTTC. Translation gives CSVRETVASSGANVLTF.

The chain carries TRBV6-4 and TRBJ2-3, with 7 bases lining up with TRBD2. The germline gives CDR1 MRHNA, CDR2 SNTAGT. The CDR3 totals 14 residues. The V and J ends lost 3 bases and 2 bases, in that order; junction bases with no gene match: 2. CDR3 protein: CASSELAATDTQYF. For the CDR3, the DNA is TGTGCCAGCAGTGAGCTAGCGGCCACAGATACGCAGTATTTT.

The chain carries TRBV27 and TRBJ2-5; D remains ambiguous. Trimming shortened V by 4 bases and J by 0 bases, and 9 bases separated the two germline ends. Germline CDR1 is MNHEY and CDR2 is SMNVEV (reference sequence). CDR3 size: 14 residues. Here the CDR3 DNA reads TGTGCCAGCAGTTCCTACCTGTACCAAGAGACCCAGTACTTC. Protein sequence: CASSSYLYQETQYF.

CDR3 DNA: TGTGCCAGCAGCCAATTAGCGGGGGTCTCCAGCTTGGGAAACACCATATATTTT. It encodes CASSQLAGVSSLGNTIYF. The gene calls are TRBV7-9 and TRBJ1-3, with D possibly matching TRBD1 (5 bases). CDR1 SEHNR and CDR2 FQNEAQ come from the germline V gene (reference sequence). Trimming removed 5 bases at V and 4 bases at J, with 24 bases between. This CDR3 region has 18 residues. Based on the CDR3 plus reference TRBV7-9 and TRBJ1-3, the full variable domain is DTGVSQNPRHKITKRGQNVTFRCDPISEHNRLYWYRQTLGQGPEFLTYFQNEAQLEKSRLLSDRFSAERPKGSFSTLEIQRTEQGDSAMYLCASSQLAGVSSLGNTIYFGEGSWLTVV.

The chain recombines TRBV7-9 with TRBJ1-5; tentatively, D is TRBD1 (6 bases). Germline CDR1 reads SEHNR; CDR2 reads FQNEAQ (reference sequence). This CDR3 comprises 14 residues. With 1 base removed from V and 6 bases from J, the gap between germline ends came to 10 bases. The CDR3 spells CASSLDGGPQPQHF. For the CDR3, the DNA is TGTGCCAGCAGCTTAGATGGGGGCCCTCAGCCCCAGCATTTT.

The V call is TRBV27, the J call TRBJ2-2, with 8 bases that match TRBD1. With 7 bases clipped from V and 5 bases from J, the junction kept 9 bases outside the gene matches. This CDR3 is 15 amino acids long. Germline CDR1 is MNHEY and CDR2 is SMNVEV (reference sequence). CDR3 residues: CASNAGGARTGELFF. CDR3 DNA sequence: TGTGCCAGCAACGCAGGGGGCGCGAGGACCGGGGAGCTGTTTTTT.

This clone occurred a few times. The chain joins TRBV28 to TRBJ2-2; TRBD1 aligns across 7 bases. The ends lost 3 bases at V and 1 base at J; junction bases unmatched: 2. Germline V gene lookup returns CDR1 MDHEN and CDR2 SYDVKM. This CDR3 comprises 15 residues. DNA of the CDR3: TGTGCCAGCAGTTTGGCAGGGGGGAACACCGGGGAGCTGTTTTTT. Its protein product is CASSLAGGNTGELFF.

This rearrangement joins TRBV2 to TRBJ1-2; D may be TRBD1 (6 bases). Germline-derived CDR1 and CDR2 are SNHLY and FYNNEI. There are 12 residues in the CDR3. V dropped 5 bases and J dropped 7 bases, with 11 bases sitting between them. The CDR3 bases are TGTGCCAGCAGTTTACAGGGTTCTGGCTACACCTTC. Its protein is CASSLQGSGYTF.

This rearrangement joins TRBV6-5 to TRBJ2-7; 7 bases fit TRBD1. Germline-derived CDR1 and CDR2 are MNHEY and SVGAGI. The CDR3 runs to 13 residues. Trimming cost V 2 bases and J 7 bases; bases outside gene matches: 5. The CDR3 DNA reads as TGTGCCAGCAGTTACCGGGACAGCCAAGAGCAGTACTTC. Protein: CASSYRDSQEQYF.

The chain employs TRBV7-8 and TRBJ2-7; D call uncertain. V dropped 4 bases and J dropped 5 bases, with 6 bases sitting between them. Germline lookup yields CDR1 SGHVS and CDR2 FQNEAQ. The CDR3 contains 11 residues. The CDR3 spells CASSSHHEQYF. The CDR3 bases are TGTGCCAGCAGCTCCCATCACGAGCAGTACTTC.

The count of this clone is one. The V gene is TRBV7-9, the J gene TRBJ2-1; weak D call: TRBD2 (5 bases). CDR3 length: 13 amino acids. Germline CDR1 is SEHNR and CDR2 is FQNEAQ (reference sequence). Trimming took off 5 bases at V and 8 bases at J, with 13 bases between the two ends. CDR3 in amino acids: CASSHLGVDEQFF. The CDR3 region has the DNA TGTGCCAGCAGCCACCTCGGGGTTGATGAGCAGTTCTTC.

This clone was counted only a few times. The chain combines TRBV7-3 with TRBJ1-1; TRBD1 matches 10 bases. Trimming took 2 bases from V and 4 from J; bases not matched to a gene: 7. The length of the CDR3 is 16 residues. CDR1 is SGHTA, CDR2 FQGTGA, per germline. In DNA, the CDR3 is TGTGCCAGCAGCTTATATGGGACAGGGGTCGCCACTGAAGCTTTCTTT. Amino acids: CASSLYGTGVATEAFF.

The rearrangement joins TRBV28 to TRBJ1-4; 12 positions match TRBD1. The germline V gene encodes CDR1 MDHEN and CDR2 SYDVKM. CDR3 length equals 16 residues. The V and J ends lost 11 bases and 2 bases, in that order; junction bases with no gene match: 9. The DNA for the CDR3 is TGTGCCTCTAGGGCGGGGACAGGGGGCACTAATGAAAAACTGTTTTTT. Encoded protein: CASRAGTGGTNEKLFF. Filled out from reference TRBV28 and TRBJ1-4, the complete variable domain reads DVKVTQSSRYLVKRTGEKVFLECVQDMDHENMFWYRQDPGLGLRLIYFSYDVKMKEKGDIPEGYSVSREKKERFSLILESASTNQTSMYLCASRAGTGGTNEKLFFGSGTQLSVL.

V and J are TRBV28 and TRBJ2-1; TRBD2 is a possible D gene (6 bases). V was cut by 4 bases and J by 8 bases, with 9 bases left in between. Germline loops: CDR1 MDHEN, CDR2 SYDVKM. This CDR3 comprises 12 residues. The CDR3 bases are TGTGCCAGCAGTTCGAGGGACTATGAGCAGTTCTTC. Protein product: CASSSRDYEQFF. The full variable domain, in which reference TRBV28 and TRBJ2-1 provide the parts outside the CDR3, is DVKVTQSSRYLVKRTGEKVFLECVQDMDHENMFWYRQDPGLGLRLIYFSYDVKMKEKGDIPEGYSVSREKKERFSLILESASTNQTSMYLCASSSRDYEQFFGPGTRLTVL.